This TCR beta chain was identified in a study of PD-L1 blockade in urothelial cancer. Time point specified: pretreatment peripheral blood. Sequencing used immunoSEQ multiplex PCR; TCRdb keeps in-frame clones, though not all of them. Among over 100,000 clones, 65% to 85% were seen once, and the ten largest hold roughly 3.5%. Germline loops: CDR1 SGHNT, CDR2 YYREEE (reference sequence). This CDR3 contains 16 residues. V gave up 3 bases and J gave up 2 bases; unmatched junction bases: 4. The clonotype comes from a man in his forties or fifties with urothelial cancer. The J gene is TRBJ2-6, the V gene TRBV5-4; 8 nucleotides line up with TRBD1. This specimen was PBMCs, taken around atezolizumab (anti-PD-L1) treatment. For the CDR3, the DNA is TGTGCCAGCAGCTCAGACAGGGGCACTGGGGCCAACGTCCTGACTTTC. It specifies CASSSDRGTGANVLTF.